This T cell receptor beta chain was sequenced in a study of control samples from healthy donors and cancer patients. Sequencing used immunoSEQ multiplex PCR; TCRdb keeps in-frame clones, though not all of them. The profile shows around 150,000 clones, 80% to 90% of them singletons. This clone was detected once. One end of the junction fails to match germline, which may point to a read error. The CDR3 spans 12 residues. Germline V gene lookup returns CDR1 SQVTM and CDR2 ANQGSEA. The specimen sequenced was blood. This chain joins TRBV29-1 and TRBJ1-1, with a weak D call TRBD1 (6 bases). This TCR was sampled from a young man in good health. CDR3 bases: TGCAGCGTTGAAGAGGATGAAGGGGGGAAGGACTTT. Translated, it gives CSVEEDEGGKDF.